These T cell receptor beta chains were read from a single sample in a study of spatial heterogeneity in lung cancer. TCRdb passed the 5' RACE reads through MiXCR, listing each CDR3 protein once. The table has approximately 70,000 distinct CDR3 sequences, around 8.9% seen once. The sample was PBMCs, taken at follow-up. Receptors were obtained from a female donor with early-stage non-small cell lung cancer. Both conserved end residues are part of each CDR3. D genes are given only for firm matches. Some rows have no size entry. The others give once, few or many, or a class for an expanded clone.

j_gene	v_gene	d_gene	abundance	CDR3aa	CDR3nt
TRBJ2-7	TRBV20-1	-	few	CSASPGLYEQYF	TGCAGTGCTAGTCCGGGCCTCTACGAGCAGTACTTC
TRBJ1-1	TRBV4-1	TRBD1	many	CASSQPGQDTEAFF	TGCGCCAGCAGCCAACCCGGACAGGACACTGAAGCTTTCTTT
TRBJ2-3	TRBV6-5	TRBD2	many	CASRPGRGRVPDTQYF	TGTGCCAGCAGACCTGGGAGAGGGAGGGTCCCAGATACGCAGTATTTT
TRBJ1-1	TRBV6-4	-	few	CASSDSSGGKAFF	TGTGCCAGCAGTGACTCGAGCGGAGGGAAGGCTTTCTTT
TRBJ1-3	TRBV20-1	-	few	CSARKVGNTIYF	TGCAGTGCTAGGAAGGTTGGAAACACCATATATTTT
TRBJ2-4	TRBV12-3/TRBV12-4	-	few	CASSLAIGSRGNIQYF	TGTGCCAGCAGTTTAGCGATCGGGAGCCGGGGGAACATTCAGTACTTC
TRBJ2-5	TRBV18	-	many	CASSPGHQETQYF	TGTGCCAGCTCACCGGGACACCAAGAGACCCAGTACTTC
TRBJ1-5	TRBV2	-	many	CASSPRRDTDQPQHF	TGTGCCAGCAGTCCACGCCGGGACACCGATCAGCCCCAGCATTTT
TRBJ1-5	TRBV6-1	-	many	CASIQNSNQPQHF	TGTGCCAGCATTCAAAATAGCAATCAGCCCCAGCATTTT
TRBJ1-1	TRBV29-1	-	-	CSVARQPNTEAFF	TGCAGCGTTGCCAGACAGCCGAACACTGAAGCTTTCTTT
TRBJ2-3	TRBV3-1	-	many	CASSQDWSTDTQYF	TGTGCCAGCAGCCAAGATTGGTCGACAGATACGCAGTATTTT
TRBJ2-3	TRBV28	-	few	CASGRESTDTQYF	TGTGCCAGTGGACGGGAGAGCACAGATACGCAGTATTTT
TRBJ2-2	TRBV10-3	TRBD2	few	CAIRPTSGRANTGELFF	TGTGCCATCAGGCCGACTAGCGGGAGGGCGAACACCGGGGAGCTGTTTTTT
TRBJ2-7	TRBV20-1	TRBD1	few	CSALDRSGPYEQYF	TGCAGTGCTTTGGACAGGTCTGGTCCTTACGAGCAGTACTTC
TRBJ1-2	TRBV6-5	-	-	CASSYRGGYTF	TGTGCCAGCAGTTATAGAGGCGGCTACACCTTC
TRBJ1-1	TRBV7-9	-	many	CASSLRVDNTEAFF	TGTGCCAGCAGCTTAAGGGTGGACAACACTGAAGCTTTCTTT
TRBJ2-2	TRBV5-1	-	many	CASSLRDATGELFF	TGCGCCAGCAGCTTAAGGGACGCCACCGGGGAGCTGTTTTTT
TRBJ1-2	TRBV5-1	-	-	CASSYGQSYGYTF	TGCGCCAGCAGCTATGGACAGTCTTATGGCTACACCTTC
TRBJ2-1	TRBV7-8	TRBD1	many	CASGRQGVNEQFF	TGTGCCAGCGGAAGACAGGGGGTCAATGAGCAGTTCTTC
TRBJ1-1	TRBV6-1	-	many	CASSNRWGDTEAFF	TGTGCCAGCAGTAATCGATGGGGTGACACTGAAGCTTTCTTT
TRBJ1-1	TRBV28	-	many	CASSLVARILNTEAFF	TGTGCCAGCAGTTTAGTTGCAAGGATCTTGAACACTGAAGCTTTCTTT
TRBJ2-1	TRBV7-3	-	-	CASSLYSVSYNEQFF	TGTGCCAGCAGCTTATACAGTGTCTCCTACAATGAGCAGTTCTTC
TRBJ2-5	TRBV7-9	-	few	CASSLTLQETQYF	TGTGCCAGCAGCTTAACTCTCCAAGAGACCCAGTACTTC
TRBJ1-1	TRBV20-1	TRBD1	few	CSARLILDRADNTEAFF	TGCAGTGCTAGACTAATACTAGACAGGGCGGACAACACTGAAGCTTTCTTT
TRBJ2-1	TRBV29-1	TRBD2	many	CSVARDYRLVGEQFF	TGCAGCGTTGCCCGGGACTACCGTCTTGTGGGTGAGCAGTTCTTC
TRBJ1-1	TRBV7-3	TRBD1	many	CASSLSRTGGHSEAFF	TGTGCCAGCAGCTTAAGTCGGACAGGGGGCCATTCTGAAGCTTTCTTT
TRBJ2-6	TRBV3-1	-	few	CASSQATGSSGANVLTF	TGTGCCAGCAGCCAAGCCACAGGGAGCTCTGGGGCCAACGTCCTGACTTTC
TRBJ1-1	TRBV5-1	TRBD1	many	CASNGQGNTEAFF	TGCGCCAGCAACGGACAGGGGAACACTGAAGCTTTCTTT
TRBJ2-4	TRBV25-1	-	few	CASRDGELAKNIQYF	TGTGCCAGCAGGGACGGAGAACTAGCCAAAAACATTCAGTACTTC
TRBJ2-7	TRBV20-1	TRBD2	many	CSARLAGPLYEQYF	TGCAGTGCTAGACTAGCGGGACCACTCTACGAGCAGTACTTC
TRBJ2-1	TRBV7-8	-	many	CASSPVGAGRSNEQFF	TGTGCCAGCAGCCCTGTCGGGGCGGGACGGAGCAATGAGCAGTTCTTC
TRBJ1-5	TRBV3-1	TRBD1	many	CASSQEGQPGQPQHF	TGTGCCAGCAGCCAAGAGGGACAGCCGGGTCAGCCCCAGCATTTT
TRBJ2-5	TRBV7-7	-	many	CASSLEPAEETQYF	TGTGCTAGCAGCCTGGAACCCGCCGAGGAGACCCAGTACTTC
TRBJ1-5	TRBV18	-	few	CASSPPTGQPQHF	TGTGCCAGCTCACCACCCACCGGACAGCCCCAGCATTTT
TRBJ2-7	TRBV2	-	many	CASSEAASFYEQYF	TGTGCCAGCAGTGAAGCTGCATCCTTCTACGAGCAGTACTTC
TRBJ1-5	TRBV3-1	-	-	CASSLSSRQPQHF	TGTGCCAGCAGCCTTTCTTCAAGGCAGCCCCAGCATTTT
TRBJ1-6	TRBV7-2	TRBD1	-	CASSLAFAGGRSPLHF	TGTGCCAGCAGCTTAGCGTTTGCAGGGGGCAGGTCACCCCTCCACTTT
TRBJ2-2	TRBV11-3	TRBD2	many	CASSPSGRSKGAGELFF	TGTGCCAGCAGCCCGTCCGGGAGGAGCAAGGGCGCCGGGGAGCTGTTTTTT
TRBJ2-7	TRBV9	TRBD1	-	CASSVIDRGLGNEQYF	TGTGCCAGCAGCGTAATAGACAGGGGGCTTGGGAACGAGCAGTACTTC
TRBJ2-3	TRBV7-3	TRBD2	many	CASSLSSGDTQYF	TGTGCCAGCAGCTTAAGTAGCGGGGATACGCAGTATTTT
TRBJ2-3	TRBV7-8	-	few	CASSSYDTQYF	TGTGCCAGCAGCTCGTACGATACGCAGTATTTT
TRBJ2-7	TRBV5-4	TRBD2	many	CASRPGLAVNYEQYF	TGTGCCAGCAGACCGGGACTAGCGGTAAACTACGAGCAGTACTTC
TRBJ2-5	TRBV7-2	TRBD1	many	CASSLPRGQGPQETQYF	TGTGCCAGCAGCCTACCCAGGGGACAGGGGCCTCAAGAGACCCAGTACTTC
TRBJ2-2	TRBV19	-	many	CASSGPENTGELFF	TGTGCCAGTAGTGGTCCAGAGAACACCGGGGAGCTGTTTTTT
TRBJ1-1	TRBV4-1	-	-	CASSQDRVRFTEAFF	TGCGCCAGCAGCCAAGATCGAGTGAGATTCACTGAAGCTTTCTTT
TRBJ1-2	TRBV6-5	-	many	CASSYSGNYGYTF	TGTGCCAGCAGTTACTCAGGGAACTATGGCTACACCTTC
TRBJ2-7	TRBV5-1	-	many	CASSDTSSYEQYF	TGCGCCAGCAGCGACACCAGCTCCTACGAGCAGTACTTC
TRBJ1-5	TRBV6-5	-	many	CASSLTGREPQHF	TGTGCCAGCAGTTTGACAGGTCGGGAGCCCCAGCATTTT
TRBJ2-7	TRBV10-3	-	many	CAISAAGKAYEQYF	TGTGCCATCAGTGCGGCAGGGAAAGCCTACGAGCAGTACTTC
TRBJ2-5	TRBV10-3	TRBD2	-	CAIRSGTSGTPRRETQYF	TGTGCCATCAGATCTGGGACTAGCGGAACCCCCCGGAGAGAGACCCAGTACTTC
TRBJ2-3	TRBV5-1	-	few	CASRWGARDTQYF	TGCGCCAGCAGATGGGGGGCGAGAGATACGCAGTATTTT
TRBJ2-5	TRBV19	-	many	CASSPLAGAQETQYF	TGTGCCAGTAGCCCCCTGGCGGGGGCTCAAGAGACCCAGTACTTC
TRBJ2-7	TRBV12-3/TRBV12-4	-	few	CATQRATTYEQYF	TGTGCCACCCAGCGGGCTACTACCTACGAGCAGTACTTC
TRBJ2-5	TRBV5-4	TRBD2	many	CASSTGGRETQYF	TGTGCCAGCAGTACGGGGGGTAGAGAGACCCAGTACTTC
TRBJ2-5	TRBV12-3/TRBV12-4	TRBD2	few	CASSFSGTGQETQYF	TGTGCCAGCAGTTTCAGCGGGACGGGCCAAGAGACCCAGTACTTC
TRBJ2-3	TRBV5-1	TRBD2	many	CASSLGTSGSTQYF	TGCGCCAGCAGCTTGGGGACTAGCGGGAGCACGCAGTATTTT
TRBJ2-7	TRBV2	-	many	CASSDAPVSYEQYF	TGTGCCAGCAGTGACGCCCCTGTCTCCTACGAGCAGTACTTC
TRBJ2-5	TRBV12-3/TRBV12-4	TRBD2	few	CANHVAGVGTQYF	TGTGCCAATCACGTAGCGGGAGTGGGGACCCAGTACTTC
TRBJ1-5	TRBV28	-	many	CASSLLDGDNQPQHF	TGTGCCAGCAGTTTACTGGACGGCGACAATCAGCCCCAGCATTTT
TRBJ2-3	TRBV27	-	-	CASSTYTDTQYF	TGTGCCAGCAGTACCTACACAGATACGCAGTATTTT